This TCR beta chain was found in a study of blood T cell repertoires in COVID-19. In the study overall: The samples span acute and convalescent COVID-19 from the United States, Italy and Spain.

In the study's own analysis: Amplifying reference gene primers gave estimates of nucleated cell counts. Sequenced by immunoSEQ multiplex PCR; TCRdb stores in-frame clones only, minus some. The D gene and trimming were derived from the DNA, and the V and J assignments and clone size from that table. Among 220,000 or so clones listed, roughly 86% were seen once. All enrollees were roughly 18 to 89 years old and from fewer than 30 US areas. The TCR originated in a woman aged 45 to 65 who had recovered from COVID-19. Material: PBMCs or T cells enriched from blood (not recorded which).

CDR3 protein: CASSLPGRGTEAFF. DNA for the CDR3: TGTGCCAGCAGCTTGCCCGGACGGGGCACTGAAGCTTTCTTT. The gene calls are TRBV11-2 and TRBJ1-1; D gene unclear. Germline values: CDR1 SGHAT, CDR2 FQNNGV. V lost 3 bases and J lost 4, with 12 bases in between. This CDR3 is built from 14 residues.